These 32 T cell receptor beta chains were sequenced from one sample in a study of Graves' ophthalmopathy and Graves' hyperthyroidism. CDR3 regions of TCR beta were amplified from RNA transcripts. A first-round RT-PCR used HTBI primers, followed by a second-round multiplex PCR. MiXCR, applied by TCRdb to the multiplex PCR reads, yields one record per CDR3 protein. The sample includes 200,000 to 250,000 distinct CDR3 sequences, 25% to 30% seen only once; the top ten take approximately 9.6%. The specimen was peripheral blood. The receptor set was obtained from a man in his fifties with Graves' ophthalmopathy.

This clonotype was seen repeatedly, ten times or more. The rearrangement uses TRBV19 and TRBJ2-3; TRBD1 matches at 11 bases. The ends lost 4 bases at V and 4 bases at J; junction bases unmatched: 4. Germline V gene lookup returns CDR1 LNHDA and CDR2 SQIVND (reference sequence). This CDR3 region has 15 residues. DNA for the CDR3: TGTGCCAGTAGTACAGGGACAGGGGGTGCAGATACGCAGTATTTT. It yields the protein CASSTGTGGADTQYF. Complete variable domain (other parts from reference TRBV19 and TRBJ2-3): DGGITQSPKYLFRKEGQNVTLSCEQNLNHDAMYWYRQDPGQGLRLIYYSQIVNDFQKGDIAEGYSVSREKKESFPLTVTSAQKNPTAFYLCASSTGTGGADTQYFGPGTRLTVL.

This clonotype was recorded many times. The chain links TRBV7-8 to TRBJ2-7; D is uncertain. CDR1 is SGHVS, CDR2 FQNEAQ, per germline. The CDR3 spans 12 residues. Trimming took 0 bases from V and 7 from J, leaving 7 bases between them. The CDR3, as DNA: TGTGCCAGCAGCTTAGCGTTCGGGGAGCAGTACTTC. Translated, it gives CASSLAFGEQYF. Looking up the rest from reference TRBV7-8 and TRBJ2-7 gives the full variable domain: GAGVSQSPRYKVAKRGQDVALRCDPISGHVSLFWYQQALGQGPEFLTYFQNEAQLDKSGLPSDRFFAERPEGSVSTLKIQRTQQEDSAVYLCASSLAFGEQYFGPGTRLTVT.

This chain uses TRBV7-2 with TRBJ2-5, with TRBD1 matching over 7 bases. In germline, CDR1 is SGHTA, CDR2 FQGNSA. The CDR3 loop spans 14 amino acids. The trim removed 4 bases at V and 4 bases at J, leaving 6 bases unmatched. The CDR3 region is CASSSRQGVETQYF. The CDR3 bases are TGTGCCAGCAGCTCCAGACAGGGTGTAGAGACCCAGTACTTC.

This chain joins TRBV7-8 and TRBJ2-3; D is undetermined. Germline loops: CDR1 SGHVS, CDR2 FQNEAQ. This CDR3 has 18 amino acids. The ends were cut back, 0 bases at V and 2 bases at J, with 18 bases in the middle. The CDR3 coding sequence is TGTGCCAGCAGCTTAGCTTGGGTCCTTAGGGCCGACACAGATACGCAGTATTTT. Its protein is CASSLAWVLRADTDTQYF.

This clonotype appeared many times. The V gene is TRBV12-5, the J gene TRBJ1-3, with D possibly TRBD1 on 5 matching bases. V shed 6 bases and J shed 0 bases, with 12 bases lying between them. Per the germline V gene, CDR1 is LGHNT and CDR2 is FRNRAP. CDR3 length: 15 residues. This CDR3 is CASGQDWSSGNTIYF. The DNA of the CDR3 is TGTGCTAGTGGACAGGACTGGAGCTCTGGAAACACCATATATTTT.

The chain couples TRBV20-1 to TRBJ1-5, with D possibly TRBD1 on 5 matching bases. The CDR3 is 13 residues long. Germline V gene sequence: CDR1 DFQATT, CDR2 SNEGSKA (reference sequence). Trimming stripped 8 bases from V and 3 bases from J, with 14 bases between. The CDR3: CSLVGGANQPQHF. CDR3 in DNA: TGCAGTCTAGTGGGGGGTGCCAATCAGCCCCAGCATTTT.

Ten or more counts support this clonotype. The CDR3 region has the DNA TGTGCCAGCTCACCCGGACTAGCGGGAGGAGACGAGCAGTACTTC. It encodes CASSPGLAGGDEQYF. This chain joins TRBV18 and TRBJ2-7, with 14 bases lining up with TRBD2. The CDR3 is 15 residues long. Germline-derived CDR1 and CDR2 are KGHSH and LQKENI. V was clipped by 3 bases and J by 5 bases; unmatched bases: 3. Complete variable domain (other parts from reference TRBV18 and TRBJ2-7): NAGVMQNPRHLVRRRGQEARLRCSPMKGHSHVYWYRQLPEEGLKFMVYLQKENIIDESGMPKERFSAEFPKEGPSILRIQQVVRGDSAAYFCASSPGLAGGDEQYFGPGTRLTVT.

This clonotype has at least ten counts. The J gene is TRBJ1-1, the V gene TRBV2; no reliable D call. Germline lookup yields CDR1 SNHLY and CDR2 FYNNEI. The V gene lost 5 bases and the J gene lost 3 bases, with 13 bases spanning the gap. This CDR3 comprises 14 residues. CDR3 residues: CASSPTNTYTEAFF. CDR3 coding DNA: TGTGCCAGCAGTCCGACAAACACGTACACTGAAGCTTTCTTT.

The chain combines TRBV27 with TRBJ1-1; weak D call: TRBD1 (5 bases). There are 15 residues in the CDR3. Germline V CDR1 and CDR2: MNHEY, SMNVEV (reference sequence). The V end was cut by 7 bases, the J end by 3 bases, with 18 bases between. CDR3 loop: CASKVGEGLDTEAFF. The CDR3 DNA reads as TGTGCCAGCAAGGTGGGTGAGGGGCTAGACACTGAAGCTTTCTTT.

This clonotype was observed many times. The chain combines TRBV12-3 or TRBV12-4 with TRBJ2-7; D perhaps matches TRBD2 (5 bases). The CDR3 sequence is 13 residues long. Trimming pared 7 bases from V and 5 bases from J, leaving 15 bases between. CDR3 residues: CASTLTGFHEQYF. The CDR3 nucleotides read TGTGCCAGCACCCTCACGGGGTTCCACGAGCAGTACTTC.

V is TRBV6-1 and J is TRBJ1-2; tentatively, D is TRBD1 (5 bases). Between the trimmed V and J ends, which lost 2 bases and 8 bases, there was a span of 15 bases. The CDR3 has 14 amino acids. CDR1 is MNHNS, CDR2 SASEGT, per germline. The CDR3 sequence is CASSEPQTGSGYTF. CDR3 DNA: TGTGCCAGCAGTGAACCGCAAACAGGATCCGGCTACACCTTC.

This clonotype is a singleton in its sample. The chain has TRBV27 and TRBJ2-7; 7 bases are shared with TRBD2. V lost 5 bases and J lost 3; bases outside the gene matches: 7. Germline assignment: CDR1 MNHEY and CDR2 SMNVEV (reference sequence). The CDR3 consists of 14 residues. The CDR3 region is CASSTPGGLYEQYF. CDR3 DNA sequence: TGTGCCAGCAGTACCCCGGGAGGCCTCTACGAGCAGTACTTC.

CDR3 loop: CASSFKETLHF. The CDR3 region has the DNA TGTGCCAGCAGTTTTAAGGAGACCCTCCACTTT. The chain is built from TRBV28 and TRBJ1-6; D ambiguous. This CDR3 has 11 amino acids. Germline CDR1 MDHEN, CDR2 SYDVKM. V dropped 3 bases and J dropped 14 bases, with 8 bases sitting between them.

The V call is TRBV6-1, the J call TRBJ1-6; possible D gene TRBD1, 5 bases. The CDR3 spans 15 residues. The germline V gene encodes CDR1 MNHNS and CDR2 SASEGT. Trimming removed 6 bases from V and 5 bases from J, with 14 bases in between. For the CDR3, the DNA is TGTGCCAGCAGCAACGACGGGGGGAATAATTCACCCCTCCACTTT. This encodes CASSNDGGNNSPLHF.

The chain links TRBV28 to TRBJ1-6, with D perhaps TRBD1 (6 bases). The CDR3 is 17 residues long. CDR1 MDHEN and CDR2 SYDVKM come from the germline V gene. V lost 6 bases and J 1 base, leaving 16 bases between the germline ends. The CDR3 coding sequence is TGTGCCAGCAGCCATCGGGGGGCGGCGTCCTATAATTCACCCCTCCACTTT. It codes for CASSHRGAASYNSPLHF. The whole variable domain, remainder taken from reference TRBV28 and TRBJ1-6, is DVKVTQSSRYLVKRTGEKVFLECVQDMDHENMFWYRQDPGLGLRLIYFSYDVKMKEKGDIPEGYSVSREKKERFSLILESASTNQTSMYLCASSHRGAASYNSPLHFGNGTRLTVT.

This chain links TRBV28 with TRBJ2-7; TRBD2 matches at 7 bases. The germline V gene has CDR1 MDHEN and CDR2 SYDVKM. There are 11 residues in the CDR3. J was trimmed by 3 bases and V by 11 bases; bases with no gene match: 4. CDR3 DNA sequence: TGTGCCTGGGGGGGAAACTACGAGCAGTACTTC. Its protein product is CAWGGNYEQYF.

The V call is TRBV6-1, the J call TRBJ2-2, with D maybe TRBD1 (5 bases). The CDR3 totals 13 residues. Trimming took off 5 bases at V and 5 bases at J, with 9 bases between the two ends. Germline V gene sequence: CDR1 MNHNS, CDR2 SASEGT. CDR3 coding DNA: TGTGCCAGCAGTCGAAGGGGTACCGGGGAGCTGTTTTTT. It encodes CASSRRGTGELFF.

J is TRBJ1-6 and V is TRBV19; D perhaps matches TRBD1 (6 bases). The germline gives CDR1 LNHDA, CDR2 SQIVND (reference sequence). The V gene lost 10 bases and the J gene lost 16 bases, with 20 bases spanning the gap. CDR3 size: 12 residues. The CDR3 region has the DNA TGTGCCACCTCGATCGACAGGAAACCTCTCCACTTT. Translating it yields CATSIDRKPLHF.

The V gene is TRBV6-1, the J gene TRBJ1-2; D is uncertain. Germline loops: CDR1 MNHNS, CDR2 SASEGT. Trimming removed 3 bases at V and 4 bases at J, with 15 bases between. This CDR3 has 15 residues. The CDR3 bases are TGTGCCAGCAGTGACCACCCAACGTTGAGCTATGGCTACACCTTC. Protein: CASSDHPTLSYGYTF.

This clonotype was picked up many times. The CDR3 DNA sequence: TGTGCCAGCAGCCCGACTAGCGGGAGAGTAACCGGGGAGCTGTTTTTT. Protein product: CASSPTSGRVTGELFF. J is TRBJ2-2 and V is TRBV12-3 or TRBV12-4; the match to TRBD2 covers 12 bases. This CDR3 comprises 16 residues. The V segment lost 6 bases and the J segment 5 bases; nucleotides outside the gene matches: 7.

This clonotype was seen at least ten times. CDR3 loop: CASSRGGRTPGQSYEQYF. The CDR3 bases are TGCGCCAGCAGCCGGGGGGGGAGGACTCCGGGACAGAGCTACGAGCAGTACTTC. The chain recombines TRBV5-1 with TRBJ2-7, with D possibly TRBD2 on 8 matching bases. V was trimmed by 4 bases and J by 3 bases, leaving 26 bases between them. The germline CDR1 and CDR2 sequences are SGHRS and YFSETQ. This CDR3 is 18 amino acids long.

Ten or more counts support this clonotype. In DNA, the CDR3 is TGTGCCACCACTCCAGAGACCCAGTACTTC. Protein product: CATTPETQYF. V and J are TRBV24-1 and TRBJ2-5, with D uncertain. V lost 8 bases to trimming and J lost 4 bases, with 4 bases between them. Germline V gene sequence: CDR1 KGHDR, CDR2 SFDVKD. This CDR3 contains 10 residues.

This clonotype was observed at least ten times. The gene calls are TRBV15 and TRBJ1-1; tentatively, D is TRBD1 (5 bases). The germline V gene encodes CDR1 LNHNV and CDR2 YYDKDF (reference sequence). V lost 6 bases to trimming and J lost 0 bases, with 17 bases between them. CDR3 length: 16 amino acids. The CDR3 sequence is CATSPKVGGLNTEAFF. The CDR3 nucleotides are TGTGCCACCAGTCCGAAGGTTGGGGGGTTGAACACTGAAGCTTTCTTT.

This clonotype was observed at least ten times. This chain joins TRBV2 and TRBJ2-7, with D perhaps assigned TRBD1 or TRBD2 (5 bases each). In germline, CDR1 is SNHLY, CDR2 FYNNEI. Trimming shortened V by 8 bases and J by 2 bases, and 19 bases separated the two germline ends. The CDR3 extends over 15 amino acids. The DNA of the CDR3 is TGTGCCAGCCGCCCCGGGGCAGGTGGGCCCTACGAGCAGTACTTC. It codes for CASRPGAGGPYEQYF. The whole variable domain, filled in from reference TRBV2 and TRBJ2-7, reads EPEVTQTPSHQVTQMGQEVILRCVPISNHLYFYWYRQILGQKVEFLVSFYNNEISEKSEIFDDQFSVERPDGSNFTLKIRSTKLEDSAMYFCASRPGAGGPYEQYFGPGTRLTVT.

This clonotype appeared many times. The gene calls are TRBV5-1 and TRBJ2-5, with a weak D call TRBD2 (6 bases). Germline V gene data show CDR1 as SGHRS and CDR2 as YFSETQ. V was clipped by 5 bases and J by 1 base, with 9 bases between them. This CDR3 comprises 13 residues. CDR3 DNA: TGCGCCAGCAGGGGGACTCTCCAAGAGACCCAGTACTTC. It encodes CASRGTLQETQYF.

The sample holds many counts of this clonotype. The CDR3 nucleotides read TGTGCCAGCAGTTTACGGGAAGATACCGGGGAGCTGTTTTTT. It codes for CASSLREDTGELFF. The chain uses TRBV28 and TRBJ2-2; tentative D call: TRBD2 (5 bases). The length of the CDR3 is 14 residues. Germline-derived CDR1 and CDR2 are MDHEN and SYDVKM. V gave up 2 bases and J gave up 5 bases, with 9 bases separating them.

There are many counts of this clonotype. The CDR3 bases are TGTGCCAGCAGCTCCGCCCTAAAACCGGGACAGCAGCAGTACTTC. It codes for CASSSALKPGQQQYF. V and J are TRBV7-9 and TRBJ2-7; 7 bases agree with TRBD1. CDR3 length: 15 residues. V was pared by 4 bases and J by 8 bases, with 14 bases of the junction left unmatched. Germline values: CDR1 SEHNR, CDR2 FQNEAQ (reference sequence). The entire variable domain, with the rest obtained from reference TRBV7-9 and TRBJ2-7, is as follows: DTGVSQNPRHKITKRGQNVTFRCDPISEHNRLYWYRQTLGQGPEFLTYFQNEAQLEKSRLLSDRFSAERPKGSFSTLEIQRTEQGDSAMYLCASSSALKPGQQQYFGPGTRLTVT.

This clonotype showed up many times. V is TRBV20-1 and J is TRBJ1-1; a weak D match, TRBD1 (5 bases). In germline, CDR1 is DFQATT, CDR2 SNEGSKA (reference sequence). The CDR3 length is 15 residues. Trimming pared 2 bases from V and 4 bases from J, leaving 17 bases between. The CDR3 loop reads CSARFLGREGTEAFF. The DNA for the CDR3 is TGCAGTGCTAGATTTCTGGGCAGGGAGGGCACTGAAGCTTTCTTT.

At least ten counts were recorded for this clonotype. The chain combines TRBV9 with TRBJ1-6; D not certain. Germline assignment: CDR1 SGDLS and CDR2 YYNGEE. V was trimmed by 2 bases and J by 8 bases, leaving 14 bases between them. The CDR3 extends over 15 amino acids. CDR3 in DNA: TGTGCCAGCAGCGTTACCGGGCAGCCGCATTCACCCCTCCACTTT. Amino acids: CASSVTGQPHSPLHF.

CDR3 protein: CASSLGTAKSYEQYF. In DNA, the CDR3 is TGCGCCAGCAGCCTGGGGACAGCAAAATCCTACGAGCAGTACTTC. This chain links TRBV5-1 with TRBJ2-7; 7 bases agree with TRBD1. V shed 4 bases and J 1 base; nucleotides not matched to a gene: 8. CDR3 length: 15 residues. Per germline, CDR1 SGHRS and CDR2 YFSETQ.

This clonotype turned up a few times. The V and J genes are TRBV6-1 and TRBJ2-7, with a weak D call TRBD2 (6 bases). Germline V gene sequence: CDR1 MNHNS, CDR2 SASEGT. This CDR3 has 15 amino acids. V shed 4 bases and J shed 2 bases, with 15 bases lying between them. The CDR3 DNA is TGTGCCAGCAGTGGGGACTTTCCAGGGCCCTACGAGCAGTACTTC. Translated: CASSGDFPGPYEQYF.

The rearrangement links TRBV30 to TRBJ1-2; 9 nucleotides align to TRBD1. From germline, CDR1 is GTSNPN and CDR2 SVGIG (reference sequence). The CDR3 extends over 13 amino acids. V trimming: 3 bases; J trimming: 4 bases; junction bases outside the gene matches: 3. The CDR3 loop is CAWRQGAAYGYTF. CDR3 bases: TGTGCCTGGAGACAGGGGGCGGCCTATGGCTACACCTTC.